A selection of T cell receptor beta chains follows, all from one sample in a study of blood T cell repertoires in COVID-19. Produced via immunoSEQ multiplex PCR; TCRdb's table is partial and in-frame only. Counted here are 250,000 to 300,000 clones, about 91% occurring once; the ten biggest clones make up just under 7%. Source material: peripheral blood. These receptors all stem from a woman aged 30 to 39 who had recovered from COVID-19. Each CDR3 is given with its conserved first and last residue. D genes are given only for firm matches. Clone size is not always given. Where it is, it says once, few, many or a class for expanded clones.

clone size	V gene	J gene	D gene	CDR3 DNA	CDR3 protein
.	TRBV3-1/TRBV3-2	TRBJ2-3	.	TGTGCCAGCAGCCCGACTCGAGCCAATGGCGATACGCAGTATTTT	CASSPTRANGDTQYF
.	TRBV6-5	TRBJ1-4	TRBD1	TGTGCCAGCAGCCCAGGGGGATTAACTAATGAAAAACTGTTTTTT	CASSPGGLTNEKLFF
.	TRBV7-9	TRBJ1-1	.	TGTGCCAGCAGCTTTGGAATAGACGGGACTGAAGCTTTCTTT	CASSFGIDGTEAFF
.	TRBV19	TRBJ1-1	.	TGTGCCAGTAGCCACCCGGGGGCTGAAGCTTTCTTT	CASSHPGAEAFF
.	TRBV5-5	TRBJ1-1	.	TGTGCCAGCAGCACGGGACAGAACACTGAAGCTTTCTTT	CASSTGQNTEAFF
.	TRBV4-2	TRBJ1-1	.	TGTGCCAGCAGCCAAGGGGGCGGTAGGAACACTGAAGCTTTCTTT	CASSQGGGRNTEAFF
many	TRBV5-4	TRBJ1-1	.	TGTGCCAGCAGCTTGTCCGGCGCGGACACTGAAGCTTTCTTT	CASSLSGADTEAFF
once	TRBV5-4	TRBJ2-5	TRBD2	TGTGCCAGCAGCCCATCAACTAGCGGGGGATTCCAAGAGACCCAGTACTTC	CASSPSTSGGFQETQYF
.	TRBV27	TRBJ1-5	TRBD1	TGTGCCAGCAGTCGAGCCGGGACAGGGGGTAGTAGCAATCAGCCCCAGCATTTT	CASSRAGTGGSSNQPQHF
.	TRBV6-5	TRBJ1-2	.	TGTGCCAGCAGTTACTCCGGGAAAGGGGGCTACACCTTC	CASSYSGKGGYTF
.	TRBV15	TRBJ1-2	.	TGTGCCACCAGCAGAGATGGGCCGTCTAACTATGGCTACACCTTC	CATSRDGPSNYGYTF
few	TRBV5-4	TRBJ2-1	.	TGTGCCAGCAGCGGGCAGGGAACCTACAATGAGCAGTTCTTC	CASSGQGTYNEQFF
.	TRBV19	TRBJ1-5	.	TGTGCCAGTAGTAAAGGGGTGATAGATCAGCCCCAGCATTTT	CASSKGVIDQPQHF
once	TRBV7-3	TRBJ2-3	TRBD1	TGTGCCAGCAGCTTAATCGGACAGGCAGATACGCAGTATTTT	CASSLIGQADTQYF
.	TRBV10-2	TRBJ2-2	.	TGCGCCAGCAGCGAGAAGGGGACCGGGGAGCTGTTTTTT	CASSEKGTGELFF
.	TRBV9	TRBJ1-4	TRBD1	TGTGCCAGCACCCCCTCGGGGACAGCAAATGAAAAACTGTTTTTT	CASTPSGTANEKLFF
once	TRBV5-6	TRBJ1-1	.	TGTGCCAGCAGCTCCTGGGGGGGGCTGAACACTGAAGCTTTCTTT	CASSSWGGLNTEAFF
.	TRBV20-1	TRBJ2-3	TRBD2	TGCAGTGCTAGTTGGGCTAGCGGGGGCCCCAGCACAGATACGCAGTATTTT	CSASWASGGPSTDTQYF
.	TRBV15	TRBJ2-2	.	TGTGCCACCAGCAGAGGTTTCGAGCGGGCTAACACCGGGGAGCTGTTTTTT	CATSRGFERANTGELFF
.	TRBV27	TRBJ2-2	TRBD1	TGTGCCAGCAGTTTGCGGACAGGCCAGAACACCGGGGAGCTGTTTTTT	CASSLRTGQNTGELFF
.	TRBV24-1	TRBJ2-7	.	TGTGCCACCAGTGACCCATCCGGGACCTACGAGCAGTACTTC	CATSDPSGTYEQYF
.	TRBV4-2	TRBJ2-1	.	TGTGCCAGCAGCCCCACCGCGGTCTCCTACAATGAGCAGTTCTTC	CASSPTAVSYNEQFF
.	TRBV2	TRBJ2-7	TRBD2	TGTGCCAGCAGTGATTTGTGGGGGGGCGAGCAGTACTTC	CASSDLWGGEQYF
.	TRBV4-2	TRBJ2-4	.	TGTGCCAGCAGCCAAGATCGAGGGTTTGGGGCCAAAAACATTCAGTACTTC	CASSQDRGFGAKNIQYF
.	TRBV5-4	TRBJ1-2	.	TGTGCCAGCAGCTTCAAAGGGGGTGCCGTTGGCTACACCTTC	CASSFKGGAVGYTF
.	TRBV7-3	TRBJ2-3	TRBD2	TGTGCCAGCAGCTTAGGGCTAGCGGATAGCACAGATACGCAGTATTTT	CASSLGLADSTDTQYF
.	TRBV2	TRBJ1-2	.	TGTGCCAGCAACTCGGGCACCGGAGGTCTCTATGGCTACACCTTC	CASNSGTGGLYGYTF
.	TRBV5-8	TRBJ2-5	.	TGTGCCAGCAGCTTGGCTAGCAAAGAGACCCAGTACTTC	CASSLASKETQYF
once	TRBV7-3	TRBJ1-1	.	TGTGCCAGCAGCCTCATCGGGAACACTGAAGCTTTCTTT	CASSLIGNTEAFF
.	TRBV7-7	TRBJ1-3	.	TGTGCCAGCAGCCGGGGGGGGGACCTAAACACCATATATTTT	CASSRGGDLNTIYF
.	TRBV9	TRBJ1-1	.	TGTGCCAGCAGCGTATCGGGGGGCACTGAAGCTTTCTTT	CASSVSGGTEAFF
.	TRBV7-2	TRBJ2-3	TRBD2	TGTGCCAGCAGCTTGTCGGGGCGGCGGGGGGGCTCGGATACGCAGTATTTT	CASSLSGRRGGSDTQYF
.	TRBV3-1/TRBV3-2	TRBJ2-1	.	TGTGCCAGACGATCGACTACATCCAATGAGCAGTTCTTC	CARRSTTSNEQFF
.	TRBV14	TRBJ2-7	.	TGTGCCAGCAGCCTGAGCTCCTACGAGCAGTACTTC	CASSLSSYEQYF
.	TRBV3-1/TRBV3-2	TRBJ2-3	TRBD2	TGTGCCAGCAGCCTGGGACTAGCGGGGGACATCTGGCCTCGGTATTTT	CASSLGLAGDIWPRYF
.	TRBV5-1	TRBJ2-5	.	TGCGCCAGCAGCCCCCAGGGATCCCAAGAGACCCAGTACTTC	CASSPQGSQETQYF
.	TRBV7-9	TRBJ1-1	.	TGTGCCAGCAGCTTAAGGGAGTATACTGAAGCTTTCTTT	CASSLREYTEAFF
.	TRBV4-1	TRBJ1-3	TRBD1	TGCGCCAGCAGCCACCGGGACAGGTCTGGAAACACCATATATTTT	CASSHRDRSGNTIYF
.	TRBV13	TRBJ2-5	TRBD2	TGTGCCAGCAGCCCAGGGACTAGCGGGGAGACCCAGTACTTC	CASSPGTSGETQYF
few	TRBV9	TRBJ1-1	TRBD1	TGTGCCAGCAGCGTAGATCCGACAGGGCCTATGGGGGACACTGAAGCTTTCTTT	CASSVDPTGPMGDTEAFF
.	TRBV5-5	TRBJ2-1	TRBD2	TGTGCCAGCAGCTTGTTCCCGGGGGGCTACAATGAGCAGTTCTTC	CASSLFPGGYNEQFF
.	TRBV18	TRBJ1-3	TRBD1	TGTGCCAGCTCACCAGTCCTCGGGACAGGGGTGAGCGGAAACACCATATATTTT	CASSPVLGTGVSGNTIYF
once	TRBV2	TRBJ2-7	TRBD1	TGTGCCAGCAGTATCAGGACAGGGGGCTTCTACGAGCAGTACTTC	CASSIRTGGFYEQYF
once	TRBV30	TRBJ2-3	TRBD1	TGTGCCTGGACCGGGACAGGGGGCATGGATACGCAGTATTTT	CAWTGTGGMDTQYF
few	TRBV5-1	TRBJ2-7	.	TGCGCCAGCAGCTTACGGGTCTTCACCTACGAGCAGTACTTC	CASSLRVFTYEQYF
.	TRBV9	TRBJ2-7	.	TGTGCCAGCAGCCCGGGACAACCTTCCGAGCAGTACTTC	CASSPGQPSEQYF
.	TRBV24-1	TRBJ2-5	TRBD1	TGTGCCACCAGTGACCCTACAGGGGCTGGAGAGACCCAGTACTTC	CATSDPTGAGETQYF
once	TRBV5-1	TRBJ1-2	TRBD1	TGCGCCAGCAGCCCAGGACAGGGAGAGCATGGCTACACCTTC	CASSPGQGEHGYTF
.	TRBV9	TRBJ2-1	TRBD2	TGTGCCAGCAGCCCGCGACTAGCGGGTTTCTACAATGAGCAGTTCTTC	CASSPRLAGFYNEQFF
.	TRBV6-4	TRBJ2-3	TRBD2	TGTGCCAGCAGTCCGACTAGCGGGGGGAGTTCAGATACGCAGTATTTT	CASSPTSGGSSDTQYF
once	TRBV28	TRBJ1-2	.	TGTGCCAGCAGCCAGGGTCCTAACTATGGCTACACCTTC	CASSQGPNYGYTF
.	TRBV5-1	TRBJ2-1	TRBD1	TGCGCCAGCAGCACCGGGACAGGCCCCGGAGGGCAGTTCTTC	CASSTGTGPGGQFF
.	TRBV15	TRBJ2-7	TRBD1	TGTGCCACCAGCAGAGCTTTGACAGGGCGCAAGCAGTACTTC	CATSRALTGRKQYF
.	TRBV7-6	TRBJ1-5	.	TGTGCCAGCAGCTTAGGCGGCGGCCCCGGCCAGCCCCAGCATTTT	CASSLGGGPGQPQHF
once	TRBV5-1	TRBJ2-1	.	TGCGCCAGCAGCTTGGTGCGGGGTTCGGGTTACAATGAGCAGTTCTTC	CASSLVRGSGYNEQFF